A single sample is the source of the 31 T cell receptor beta chains below, sequenced in a study of blood T cell repertoires in COVID-19. Clones were read by immunoSEQ multiplex PCR, and TCRdb kept only the in-frame ones, dropping some. The sample lists about 250,000 clones, over 75% seen once, with 9.1% in the top ten. What was sequenced was PBMCs or T cells enriched from blood (not recorded which). All receptors come from a woman aged 45-60 years with acute COVID-19.

This chain links TRBV9 with TRBJ2-1, with 9 positions matching TRBD2. Germline CDR1 SGDLS, CDR2 YYNGEE. V shed 0 bases and J 4 bases; nucleotides not matched to a gene: 2. The CDR3 runs 15 residues. This CDR3 reads CASSVASGIYNEQFF. The CDR3, as DNA: TGTGCCAGCAGCGTAGCTAGCGGGATTTACAATGAGCAGTTCTTC.

The chain joins TRBV7-8 to TRBJ2-7, with a possible D match to TRBD2 (7 bases). This CDR3 has 17 residues. The V end lost 4 bases, the J end lost 1 base, and 20 bases lay between the germline ends. Germline V gene lookup returns CDR1 SGHVS and CDR2 FQNEAQ. The CDR3 DNA follows: TGTGCCAGCAGCTCAGCCTGGGGGGGCAGCGAGTCCTACGAGCAGTACTTC. Translation gives CASSSAWGGSESYEQYF.

This clone has only one observation. The V and J genes are TRBV5-1 and TRBJ1-1; 9 bases map to TRBD1. The trim removed 3 bases at V and 4 bases at J, leaving 4 bases unmatched. CDR1 SGHRS and CDR2 YFSETQ come from the germline V gene. The CDR3 runs 14 residues. Here the CDR3 reads CASSSGQGSTEAFF. Written as DNA, the CDR3 is TGCGCCAGCAGCTCGGGACAGGGTTCCACTGAAGCTTTCTTT.

This sequence joins TRBV2 and TRBJ2-3; D possibly corresponds to TRBD2 (5 bases). The CDR3 consists of 12 residues. Germline CDR1 is SNHLY and CDR2 is FYNNEI. V gave up 9 bases and J gave up 2 bases, with 9 bases separating them. CDR3 DNA: TGTGCCAGTGTGAGGGACACAGATACGCAGTATTTT. Its translation: CASVRDTDTQYF.

This chain uses TRBV19 with TRBJ2-2, with D unclear. The V and J ends lost 1 base and 1 base respectively, with 7 bases between them. This CDR3 contains 15 residues. The germline CDR1 and CDR2 sequences are LNHDA and SQIVND (reference sequence). CDR3 sequence reads: CASSIGPRNTGELFF. In DNA form, the CDR3 reads TGTGCCAGTAGTATAGGGCCTAGGAACACCGGGGAGCTGTTTTTT.

The gene calls are TRBV19 and TRBJ2-1; no clear D. The CDR3 length is 15 residues. Germline CDR1 and CDR2: LNHDA and SQIVND (reference sequence). Trimming removed 6 bases from V and 4 bases from J, with 16 bases in between. CDR3 sequence reads: CASSPYGSLYNEQFF. Here the CDR3 DNA reads TGTGCCAGTAGCCCATATGGCTCCCTTTACAATGAGCAGTTCTTC.

The rearrangement uses TRBV18 and TRBJ2-3, with 9 bases matching TRBD1. V shed 1 base and J 2 bases; nucleotides not matched to a gene: 7. The CDR3 sequence is 17 residues long. Germline V gene data show CDR1 as KGHSH and CDR2 as LQKENI. CDR3 bases: TGTGCCAGCTCACCACAAGGACAGGGGTCAAACACAGATACGCAGTATTTT. Its translation: CASSPQGQGSNTDTQYF.

CDR3 region: CASSVTGGLYEQYF. The DNA for the CDR3 is TGTGCCAGCAGCGTGACGGGAGGACTTTACGAGCAGTACTTC. The chain has TRBV11-2 and TRBJ2-7, with TRBD2 matching over 7 bases. The CDR3 has 14 amino acids. From germline, CDR1 is SGHAT and CDR2 FQNNGV. V lost 5 bases and J lost 4; bases outside the gene matches: 8.

The chain has TRBV5-4 and TRBJ1-1; 11 nucleotides match TRBD1. The V segment lost 2 bases and the J segment 1 base; nucleotides outside the gene matches: 4. This CDR3 region has 16 residues. CDR1 and CDR2 (germline): SGHNT, YYREEE (reference sequence). CDR3 residues: CASSFGQGARNTEAFF. CDR3 in DNA: TGTGCCAGCAGCTTCGGACAGGGGGCGCGGAACACTGAAGCTTTCTTT.

This clone was observed once. This chain links TRBV18 with TRBJ1-1; D possibly corresponds to TRBD1 (6 bases). Trimming removed 5 bases from V and 3 bases from J, with 10 bases in between. The length of the CDR3 is 13 residues. Looked up from germline, CDR1 is KGHSH and CDR2 is LQKENI. CDR3 loop: CASSASGDTEAFF. The CDR3 region has the DNA TGTGCCAGCTCAGCCTCAGGGGACACTGAAGCTTTCTTT.

The chain recombines TRBV10-2 with TRBJ1-2, with TRBD1 matching over 7 bases. The CDR3 contains 13 residues. Germline values: CDR1 WSHSY, CDR2 SAAADI. Trimming took 7 bases from V and 7 from J; bases not matched to a gene: 9. For the CDR3, the DNA is TGCGCCAGCACACCAACAGGGGACGGTGGCTACACCTTC. Protein: CASTPTGDGGYTF.

The CDR3 DNA follows: TGTGCCAGCAGTTACTCCCAGGGGGCCAATATCTACACCTTC. Residues: CASSYSQGANIYTF. This chain uses TRBV6-6 with TRBJ1-2; 8 bases fit TRBD1. This CDR3 is built from 14 residues. Trimming cost V 0 bases and J 10 bases; bases outside gene matches: 7. In germline, CDR1 is MNHNY, CDR2 SVGAGI (reference sequence).

For the CDR3, the DNA is TGTGCCAGCAGCTCTGGGCCACATGCTGAAGCTTTCTTT. Protein product: CASSSGPHAEAFF. The chain couples TRBV7-9 to TRBJ1-1, with D unresolved. The CDR3 spans 13 residues. V lost 4 bases, J lost 6 bases, and 12 bases lay in between. Germline loops: CDR1 SEHNR, CDR2 FQNEAQ (reference sequence).

The rearrangement joins TRBV7-8 to TRBJ1-5; D is unresolved. This CDR3 region has 18 residues. V lost 1 base to trimming and J lost 2 bases, with 18 bases between them. CDR1 and CDR2 (germline): SGHVS, FQNEAQ. The CDR3 bases are TGTGCCAGCAGCTTAGGGGAGAGACCTGCTAGGGGCAATCAGCCCCAGCATTTT. Translation gives CASSLGERPARGNQPQHF.

The V and J genes are TRBV25-1 and TRBJ1-2; 9 bases agree with TRBD1. V dropped 3 bases and J dropped 7; count of bases not matched to a gene: 9. The CDR3 is made up of 15 amino acids. In germline, CDR1 is MGHDK, CDR2 SYGVNS. CDR3 protein: CASSDLQGAAGGYTF. In DNA form, the CDR3 reads TGTGCCAGCAGTGACCTACAGGGGGCGGCGGGTGGCTACACCTTC.

The rearrangement joins TRBV18 to TRBJ2-7, with TRBD2 identical over 12 bases. The CDR3 is made up of 17 amino acids. Trimming cost V 3 bases and J 0 bases; bases outside gene matches: 6. Germline assignment: CDR1 KGHSH and CDR2 LQKENI. The CDR3 coding sequence is TGTGCCAGCTCACCCGGGACTAGCGGGTTCAACTCCTACGAGCAGTACTTC. This translates into CASSPGTSGFNSYEQYF.

The chain joins TRBV2 to TRBJ1-2; no clear D. The CDR3 has 14 residues. The germline V gene encodes CDR1 SNHLY and CDR2 FYNNEI. Trimming shortened V by 5 bases and J by 1 base, and 11 bases separated the two germline ends. The CDR3 sequence is CASSSTTFNYGYTF. For the CDR3, the DNA is TGTGCCAGCAGTTCTACGACTTTTAACTATGGCTACACCTTC.

J is TRBJ2-1 and V is TRBV6-6; 10 nucleotides align to TRBD1. The CDR3 runs to 14 residues. Losses at the gene ends were 7 bases for V and 9 bases for J; bases not matched to a gene: 9. Germline lookup yields CDR1 MNHNY and CDR2 SVGAGI (reference sequence). The CDR3, as DNA: TGTGCCAGCAACATCCGGGACAGGGGTGGTGAGCAGTTCTTC. Translated: CASNIRDRGGEQFF.

This sequence joins TRBV7-9 and TRBJ2-5; TRBD2 might be the D (6 bases). This CDR3 contains 14 residues. Deletions cut 1 base from V and 5 bases from J, with 11 bases between. The germline V gene encodes CDR1 SEHNR and CDR2 FQNEAQ (reference sequence). The CDR3 DNA reads as TGTGCCAGCAGCTTAGGCGGGGACCGGGAGACCCAGTACTTC. It specifies CASSLGGDRETQYF.

Only one count was recorded for this clone. It is unclear where the CDR3 begins or ends on the DNA, so no DNA is shown, and the CDR3 is as TCRdb lists it. The V and J genes are TRBV7-2 and TRBJ1-5. The germline CDR1 and CDR2 sequences are SGHTA and FQGNSA. The CDR3 is 13 residues long, ends included. CDR3 amino acids: CASSFLWSQPQHF.

CDR3 nucleotides: TGTGCCAGCAGTGACGACTCACAGGGGTTCGGACGCAATCAGCCCCAGCATTTT. Protein product: CASSDDSQGFGRNQPQHF. V gene TRBV6-1 combines with J gene TRBJ1-5; 7 nucleotides agree with TRBD1. Germline loops: CDR1 MNHNS, CDR2 SASEGT. This CDR3 contains 18 residues. V trimming: 3 bases; J trimming: 2 bases; junction bases outside the gene matches: 13.

The chain employs TRBV7-9 and TRBJ1-1, with a weak D call TRBD1 (5 bases). CDR1 and CDR2 from the germline V gene are SEHNR and FQNEAQ (reference sequence). Trimming took 5 bases from V and 1 from J, leaving 5 bases between them. The CDR3 contains 12 residues. Here the CDR3 reads CASSGQNTEAFF. CDR3 bases: TGTGCCAGCAGCGGACAGAACACTGAAGCTTTCTTT.

To note about this clone: Germline and junction disagree at one end, which may indicate a read error. This chain uses TRBV6-5 with TRBJ2-4; no clear D. The CDR3 is 12 amino acids. The V gene's germline CDR1 is MNHEY and CDR2 SVGAGI. DNA of the CDR3: TGTGCCAGCAGTTACTCTGGCGACCCAGCGAACTTC. It is translated as CASSYSGDPANF.

This clone was recorded a few times. V is TRBV5-6 and J is TRBJ1-2, with a tentative D call TRBD1 (6 bases). This CDR3 comprises 14 residues. Looked up from germline, CDR1 is SGHDT and CDR2 is YYEEEE. The V end lost 4 bases, the J end lost 7 bases, and 17 bases lay between the germline ends. This chain's CDR3 is CASSRVAGGRGYTF. The DNA of the CDR3 is TGTGCCAGCAGCCGAGTCGCGGGGGGGCGTGGCTACACCTTC.

The rearrangement links TRBV7-2 to TRBJ1-5; 10 bases match TRBD1. The CDR3 runs to 14 residues. The V segment lost 5 bases and the J segment 5 bases; nucleotides outside the gene matches: 3. In germline, CDR1 is SGHTA, CDR2 FQGNSA. CDR3 region: CASSTGQGDQPQHF. The CDR3 DNA reads TGTGCCAGCAGCACCGGACAGGGGGATCAGCCCCAGCATTTT.

V gene TRBV9 combines with J gene TRBJ2-7; 7 positions match TRBD2. Germline CDR1 reads SGDLS; CDR2 reads YYNGEE. The CDR3 runs 14 residues. The junction had 6 bases not matched to a gene; V was cut back by 1 base and J by 5 bases. CDR3 DNA sequence: TGTGCCAGCAGCGTAATGGGAGGGAAAGACGAGCAGTACTTC. Encoded protein: CASSVMGGKDEQYF.

The chain carries TRBV18 and TRBJ1-3; 7 nucleotides line up with TRBD1. The CDR3 extends over 15 amino acids. The V gene end was trimmed by 5 bases and the J gene end by 2 bases; junction bases not matched to a gene: 6. Germline CDR1 KGHSH, CDR2 LQKENI. CDR3 protein: CASSSTGVPGNTIYF. The CDR3 DNA sequence: TGTGCCAGCTCATCCACAGGGGTTCCTGGAAACACCATATATTTT.

This chain's CDR3 is CASRGDSGNTIYF. The CDR3 DNA reads TGTGCCAGCAGAGGGGACTCTGGAAACACCATATATTTT. J is TRBJ1-3 and V is TRBV6-5; D is possibly TRBD1 (5 bases). This CDR3 region has 13 residues. Germline V lookup: CDR1 MNHEY, CDR2 SVGAGI. The V end lost 6 bases, the J end lost 0 bases, and 6 bases lay between the germline ends.

The chain recombines TRBV3-1 (or the pseudogene TRBV3-2) with TRBJ2-7; a weak D match, TRBD2 (6 bases). V was trimmed by 2 bases and J by 0 bases, leaving 14 bases between them. The V gene's germline CDR1 is LGHDT and CDR2 YNNKEL (reference sequence). The CDR3 extends over 16 amino acids. CDR3: CASSQRSGLGSYEQYF. For the CDR3, the DNA is TGTGCCAGCAGCCAAAGGAGCGGGCTTGGCTCCTACGAGCAGTACTTC.

The chain uses TRBV10-1 and TRBJ2-7, with D perhaps TRBD2 (6 bases). This CDR3 spans 13 amino acids. V dropped 8 bases and J dropped 0 bases, with 11 bases sitting between them. Germline assignment: CDR1 WNHNN and CDR2 SYGVQD (reference sequence). The CDR3 region is CASGTVASYEQYF. CDR3 nucleotide sequence: TGCGCCAGCGGGACTGTGGCCTCCTACGAGCAGTACTTC.

The V call is TRBV30, the J call TRBJ1-5, with a possible D match to TRBD1 (5 bases). In germline, CDR1 is GTSNPN, CDR2 SVGIG (reference sequence). The CDR3 sequence is 13 residues long. The V gene lost 2 bases and the J gene lost 4 bases, with 9 bases spanning the gap. This CDR3 reads CAWSPRGNQPQHF. DNA of the CDR3: TGTGCCTGGAGTCCCCGGGGGAATCAGCCCCAGCATTTT.